This T cell receptor (beta chain) came from a study of blood T cell repertoires in COVID-19. Trimming removed 4 bases from V and 5 bases from J; junction bases left unmatched: 8. The V gene's germline CDR1 is SGHRS and CDR2 YFSETQ. The CDR3 contains 15 residues. This table comes from immunoSEQ multiplex PCR, and its TCRdb copy is limited to in-frame clones, with some not included. The table records 100,000 or so clones, approximately 86% of them present only once. This TCR was sampled from a woman aged 50 to 65 who had recovered from COVID-19. The rearrangement joins TRBV5-1 to TRBJ2-5; 10 bases agree with TRBD2. Sample: PBMCs or T cells enriched from blood (not recorded which). The CDR3 sequence: CASSLLAGDRETQYF. CDR3 bases: TGCGCCAGCAGCCTTCTAGCGGGAGACAGGGAGACCCAGTACTTC.